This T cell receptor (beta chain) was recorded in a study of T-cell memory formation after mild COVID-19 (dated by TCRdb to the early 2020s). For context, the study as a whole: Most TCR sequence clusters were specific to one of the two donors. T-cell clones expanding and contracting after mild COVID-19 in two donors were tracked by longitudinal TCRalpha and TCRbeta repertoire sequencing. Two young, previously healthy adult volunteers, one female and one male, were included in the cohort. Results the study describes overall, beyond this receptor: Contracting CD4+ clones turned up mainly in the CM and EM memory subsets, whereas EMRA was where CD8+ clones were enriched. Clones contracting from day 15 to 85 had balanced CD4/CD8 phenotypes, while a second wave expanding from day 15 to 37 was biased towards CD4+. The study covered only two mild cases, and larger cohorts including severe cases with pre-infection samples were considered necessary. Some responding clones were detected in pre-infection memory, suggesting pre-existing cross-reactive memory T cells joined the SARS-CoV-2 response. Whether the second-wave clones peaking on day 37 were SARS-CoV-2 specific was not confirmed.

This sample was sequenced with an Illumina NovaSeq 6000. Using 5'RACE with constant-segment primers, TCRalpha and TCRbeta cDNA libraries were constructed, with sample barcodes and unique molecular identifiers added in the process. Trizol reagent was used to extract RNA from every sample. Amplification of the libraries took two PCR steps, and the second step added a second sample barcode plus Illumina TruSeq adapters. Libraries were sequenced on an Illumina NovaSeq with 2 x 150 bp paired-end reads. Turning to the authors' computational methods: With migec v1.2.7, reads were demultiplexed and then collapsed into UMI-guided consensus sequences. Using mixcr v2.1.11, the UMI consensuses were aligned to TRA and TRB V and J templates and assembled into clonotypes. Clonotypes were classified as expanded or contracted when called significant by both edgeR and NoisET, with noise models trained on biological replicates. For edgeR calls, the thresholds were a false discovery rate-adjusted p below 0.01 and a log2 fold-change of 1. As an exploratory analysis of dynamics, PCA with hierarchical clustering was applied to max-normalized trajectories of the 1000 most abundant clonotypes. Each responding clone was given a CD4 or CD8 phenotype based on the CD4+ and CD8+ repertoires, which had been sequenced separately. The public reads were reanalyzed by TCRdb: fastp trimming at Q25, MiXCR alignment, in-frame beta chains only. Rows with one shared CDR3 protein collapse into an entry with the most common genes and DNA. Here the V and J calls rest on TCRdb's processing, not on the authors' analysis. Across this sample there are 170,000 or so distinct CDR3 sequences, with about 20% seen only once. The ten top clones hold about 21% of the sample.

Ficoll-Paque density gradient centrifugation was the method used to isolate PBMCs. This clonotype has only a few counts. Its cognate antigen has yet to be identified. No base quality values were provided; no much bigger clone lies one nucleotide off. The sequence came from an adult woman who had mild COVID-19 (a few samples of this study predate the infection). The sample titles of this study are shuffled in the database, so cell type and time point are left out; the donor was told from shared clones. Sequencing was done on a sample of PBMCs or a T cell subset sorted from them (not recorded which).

The bases read TGCGCCAGCAGCCAATTCATAGTGGATACGCAGTATTTT. Translated, it gives CASSQFIVDTQYF. The rearrangement combines TRBV4-1 with TRBJ2-3; no D segment can be confidently identified. There are 13 amino acids in the CDR3, from cysteine to phenylalanine inclusive. Only the CDR3 region is kept as DNA, spanning 39 bases read in frame from base 1. CDR1 and CDR2 are read off the germline V gene as MGHRA and YSYEKL. V drops 2 bases and J drops 6 bases, leaving 9 bases in between.